Each of the 29 T cell receptor beta chains below was sequenced from the same sample in a study of blood T cell repertoires in COVID-19. Clones were sequenced by immunoSEQ multiplex PCR, and TCRdb holds only the in-frame ones, with some missing. The sample yields 100,000 to 150,000 clones, roughly 79% seen once. The sample was peripheral blood. The receptor set was obtained from a human donor in a cohort sampled during active COVID-19.

This rearrangement joins TRBV28 to TRBJ2-7, with D maybe TRBD2 (7 bases). Trimming removed 5 bases from V and 3 bases from J, with 17 bases in between. This CDR3 has 15 residues. Germline V gene lookup returns CDR1 MDHEN and CDR2 SYDVKM. The CDR3 loop is CASSLQEGGGYEQYF. Written as DNA, the CDR3 is TGTGCCAGCAGTCTTCAGGAGGGGGGGGGCTACGAGCAGTACTTC.

The V call is TRBV27, the J call TRBJ1-1; tentatively, D is TRBD1 (6 bases). Germline V gene lookup returns CDR1 MNHEY and CDR2 SMNVEV (reference sequence). The V end lost 6 bases, the J end lost 0 bases, and 17 bases lay between the germline ends. The CDR3 contains 16 residues. The CDR3 DNA reads as TGTGCCAGCAGACGACAGCTGCCAGGGGTGAACACTGAAGCTTTCTTT. Residues: CASRRQLPGVNTEAFF.

V usage is TRBV19 and J usage is TRBJ2-3; possibly TRBD2 for D (5 bases). The V end lost 4 bases, the J end lost 2 bases, and 13 bases lay between the germline ends. The germline gives CDR1 LNHDA, CDR2 SQIVND (reference sequence). The CDR3 consists of 15 residues. As DNA, the CDR3 is TGTGCCAGTAGTAACCGTAGAGGGCCCACAGATACGCAGTATTTT. It is translated as CASSNRRGPTDTQYF.

V usage is TRBV7-2 and J usage is TRBJ2-3, with 8 positions matching TRBD2. The CDR3 has 15 amino acids. Germline CDR1 is SGHTA and CDR2 is FQGNSA. J lost 4 bases, V lost 3 bases, and 6 bases had no gene match. The CDR3 sequence: CASSFGGGPPDTQYF. The CDR3 coding sequence is TGTGCCAGCAGCTTCGGCGGGGGGCCGCCAGATACGCAGTATTTT.

This clone came up a few times. This chain uses TRBV10-3 with TRBJ2-3, with 11 positions matching TRBD1. Germline CDR1 reads ENHRY; CDR2 reads SYGVKD. V was pared by 6 bases and J by 1 base, with 9 bases of the junction left unmatched. The CDR3 sequence is 17 residues long. The CDR3 nucleotides are TGTGCCATCAGGAACCGGACAGGGGGCAAAGGCACAGATACGCAGTATTTT. It specifies CAIRNRTGGKGTDTQYF.

This rearrangement joins TRBV28 to TRBJ1-5; no definite D call. Trimming shortened V by 4 bases and J by 2 bases, and 9 bases separated the two germline ends. CDR1 is MDHEN, CDR2 SYDVKM, per germline. The length of the CDR3 is 14 residues. The CDR3 region is CASSSTGGNQPQHF. Here the CDR3 DNA reads TGTGCCAGCAGTTCGACCGGGGGCAATCAGCCCCAGCATTTT.

The sample holds one count of this clone. V is TRBV5-8 and J is TRBJ2-3; TRBD1 aligns across 7 bases. J gave up 2 bases and V 2 bases, and 5 bases lay outside the gene matches. Germline V gene sequence: CDR1 SGHTS, CDR2 YDEGEE. The CDR3 has 15 residues. CDR3 amino acids: CASSLQQGNTDTQYF. The CDR3 nucleotides are TGTGCCAGCAGCTTACAACAGGGGAACACAGATACGCAGTATTTT.

The rearrangement joins TRBV19 to TRBJ1-6, with D perhaps matching TRBD1 (6 bases). V was cut by 7 bases and J by 5 bases, with 15 bases left in between. CDR3 length equals 15 residues. Looked up from germline, CDR1 is LNHDA and CDR2 is SQIVND (reference sequence). The CDR3 DNA sequence: TGTGCCAGTAATACAGGGTTGACGCATAATTCACCCCTCCACTTT. This gives the protein CASNTGLTHNSPLHF.

The gene calls are TRBV6-5 and TRBJ2-2, with 7 bases aligning to TRBD1. Germline V lookup: CDR1 MNHEY, CDR2 SVGAGI. After removal of 6 bases from V and 6 bases from J, the junction contained 10 bases not matched to a gene. This CDR3 has 15 residues. CDR3 DNA: TGTGCCAGCAGAAACAGGGGAAAGTCGGCCGGGGAGCTGTTTTTT. This sequence encodes CASRNRGKSAGELFF.

Notes on this clone: In the same sample, other DNA sequences code for this CDR3. This rearrangement joins TRBV18 to TRBJ2-7; no reliable D call. This CDR3 has 13 residues. Germline CDR1 reads KGHSH; CDR2 reads LQKENI. Trimming left V 3 bases short and J 0 bases short, with 6 bases between. The CDR3 sequence: CASSPPSSYEQYF. For the CDR3, the DNA is TGTGCCAGCTCACCCCCTTCCTCCTACGAGCAGTACTTC.

The V gene is TRBV14, the J gene TRBJ1-6; 9 bases align to TRBD1. Trimming took 2 bases from V and 9 from J; bases not matched to a gene: 8. The CDR3 consists of 16 residues. CDR1 is SGHDN, CDR2 FVKESK, per germline. CDR3 sequence reads: CASSQRTGQGGSPLHF. In DNA, the CDR3 is TGTGCCAGCAGCCAAAGGACGGGACAGGGTGGTTCACCCCTCCACTTT.

The genes are TRBV7-2 and TRBJ2-2, with 7 bases aligning to TRBD1. The CDR3 is made up of 15 amino acids. Trimming removed 5 bases from V and 2 bases from J; junction bases left unmatched: 5. Germline V gene data show CDR1 as SGHTA and CDR2 as FQGNSA. CDR3: CASSQGQRNTGELFF. The CDR3 DNA reads as TGTGCCAGCAGCCAGGGACAGCGAAACACCGGGGAGCTGTTTTTT.

The chain joins TRBV6-5 to TRBJ2-3, with 10 bases that match TRBD2. Per germline, CDR1 MNHEY and CDR2 SVGAGI. The V gene end was trimmed by 7 bases and the J gene end by 3 bases; junction bases not matched to a gene: 4. CDR3 length equals 14 residues. CDR3 residues: CASNILAGTDTQYF. The CDR3 DNA is TGTGCCAGCAACATACTAGCGGGAACAGATACGCAGTATTTT.

The V gene is TRBV5-1, the J gene TRBJ2-5, with D possibly matching TRBD2 (7 bases). Germline assignment: CDR1 SGHRS and CDR2 YFSETQ. The CDR3 covers 16 residues. Trimming took 0 bases from V and 4 from J, leaving 16 bases between them. The CDR3 protein is CASSLAGRGARETQYF. In DNA, the CDR3 is TGCGCCAGCAGCTTGGCCGGTCGGGGGGCCAGAGAGACCCAGTACTTC. Variable domain in full (rest from reference TRBV5-1 and TRBJ2-5): KAGVTQTPRYLIKTRGQQVTLSCSPISGHRSVSWYQQTPGQGLQFLFEYFSETQRNKGNFPGRFSGRQFSNSRSEMNVSTLELGDSALYLCASSLAGRGARETQYFGPGTRLLVL.

The genes are TRBV24-1 and TRBJ1-2; 7 nucleotides line up with TRBD1. The ends lost 4 bases at V and 6 bases at J; junction bases unmatched: 7. In germline, CDR1 is KGHDR, CDR2 SFDVKD. The CDR3 sequence is 14 residues long. CDR3 coding DNA: TGTGCCACCAGTGACCGTCAGGGGGTGGATGGCTACACCTTC. Amino acid sequence: CATSDRQGVDGYTF.

V usage is TRBV2 and J usage is TRBJ2-5; 7 bases align to TRBD1. The J segment lost 5 bases and the V segment lost 3 bases, leaving 6 bases of the junction unmatched. There are 14 residues in the CDR3. Germline values: CDR1 SNHLY, CDR2 FYNNEI. The CDR3, as DNA: TGTGCCAGCAGTGAGGGAAGGGGGCTGGAGACCCAGTACTTC. It specifies CASSEGRGLETQYF.

CDR3 sequence (DNA): TGCGCCAGCAGCAAAGGGACAGGGGGAATGAACACTGAAGCTTTCTTT. This encodes CASSKGTGGMNTEAFF. The chain employs TRBV5-1 and TRBJ1-1, with 11 bases matching TRBD1. This CDR3 spans 16 amino acids. The J segment lost 0 bases and the V segment lost 4 bases, leaving 5 bases of the junction unmatched. Per the germline V gene, CDR1 is SGHRS and CDR2 is YFSETQ.

The chain links TRBV7-2 to TRBJ1-5; 11 nucleotides line up with TRBD1. Germline values: CDR1 SGHTA, CDR2 FQGNSA. CDR3 length: 15 residues. Unmatched junction bases numbered 7, after V lost 5 bases and J lost 7 bases. The DNA for the CDR3 is TGTGCCAGCAGCGTCGGGACAGGGGGACAACAGCCCCAGCATTTT. This sequence encodes CASSVGTGGQQPQHF.

The chain is built from TRBV10-3 and TRBJ2-3; possible D gene TRBD2, 7 bases. This CDR3 has 15 residues. Germline lookup yields CDR1 ENHRY and CDR2 SYGVKD. The V end was cut by 3 bases, the J end by 2 bases, with 12 bases between. CDR3 bases: TGTGCCATCAGTGAATGGGGGGGGGCCACAGATACGCAGTATTTT. It yields the protein CAISEWGGATDTQYF.

This clone showed up just a few times. CDR3: CASRDRGLVQPQHF. CDR3 coding DNA: TGTGCCAGCAGGGACAGGGGGCTAGTACAGCCCCAGCATTTT. V usage is TRBV2 and J usage is TRBJ1-5, with 11 bases matching TRBD1. V lost 6 bases and J lost 7; bases outside the gene matches: 5. CDR1 and CDR2 from the germline V gene are SNHLY and FYNNEI. The CDR3 runs to 14 residues.

The CDR3 here is CASSTLGRGKGSNQPQHF. The CDR3 coding sequence is TGTGCCAGCAGTACCCTGGGCAGGGGCAAAGGTAGCAATCAGCCCCAGCATTTT. V and J are TRBV27 and TRBJ1-5; D might be TRBD1 (6 bases). The V end lost 5 bases, the J end lost 0 bases, and 20 bases lay between the germline ends. Germline values: CDR1 MNHEY, CDR2 SMNVEV (reference sequence). This CDR3 is 18 amino acids long.

The CDR3 DNA reads as TGTGCCAGCAGCCAAGAGATAGCGGGGGGAATCACAGATACGCAGTATTTT. Its protein is CASSQEIAGGITDTQYF. The rearrangement uses TRBV4-2 and TRBJ2-3, with 10 bases identical to TRBD2. CDR3 length: 17 amino acids. Per the germline V gene, CDR1 is LGHNA and CDR2 is YNFKEQ. Trimming cost V 0 bases and J 2 bases; bases outside gene matches: 5.

This clone was counted once. CDR3 sequence (DNA): TGCGCCAGCAGCTTCCCGGGGACAAGCACAGATACGCAGTATTTT. This sequence encodes CASSFPGTSTDTQYF. This rearrangement joins TRBV5-1 to TRBJ2-3; D perhaps matches TRBD1 (6 bases). The ends were cut back, 2 bases at V and 0 bases at J, with 10 bases in the middle. The CDR3 runs to 15 residues. Germline V CDR1 and CDR2: SGHRS, YFSETQ. Looking up the rest from reference TRBV5-1 and TRBJ2-3 gives the full variable domain: KAGVTQTPRYLIKTRGQQVTLSCSPISGHRSVSWYQQTPGQGLQFLFEYFSETQRNKGNFPGRFSGRQFSNSRSEMNVSTLELGDSALYLCASSFPGTSTDTQYFGPGTRLTVL.

CDR3 sequence reads: CSVDEIGTSGRDTQYF. In nucleotides, the CDR3 is TGCAGCGTTGACGAGATAGGGACTAGCGGGAGAGATACGCAGTATTTT. V gene TRBV29-1 combines with J gene TRBJ2-3; 14 bases map to TRBD2. V lost 3 bases to trimming and J lost 5 bases; unmatched junction nucleotides: 7. This CDR3 is 16 amino acids long. Germline CDR1 and CDR2: SQVTM and ANQGSEA.

The CDR3 protein is CSARWKREGYF. The CDR3 coding sequence is TGCAGTGCTAGATGGAAGCGGGAGGGGTACTTC. This chain connects TRBV20-1 to TRBJ2-7, with 10 bases fitting TRBD2. After removal of 2 bases from V and 12 bases from J, the junction contained 4 bases not matched to a gene. The germline V gene encodes CDR1 DFQATT and CDR2 SNEGSKA (reference sequence). This CDR3 is 11 amino acids long.

This clone turned up a few times. The genes are TRBV2 and TRBJ1-2, with D uncertain. CDR1 and CDR2 (germline): SNHLY, FYNNEI. Trimming shortened V by 1 base and J by 1 base, and 7 bases separated the two germline ends. This CDR3 contains 14 residues. The CDR3 nucleotides are TGTGCCAGCAGTGAAGGAGTAATTAACTATGGCTACACCTTC. This codes for CASSEGVINYGYTF.

The V gene is TRBV9, the J gene TRBJ2-2, with 11 nucleotides matching TRBD2. Trimming took 3 bases from V and 6 from J; bases not matched to a gene: 4. This CDR3 is 15 amino acids long. Per germline, CDR1 SGDLS and CDR2 YYNGEE. The DNA for the CDR3 is TGTGCCAGCAGCGAACTAGCGGGAGTCTCCGGGGAGCTGTTTTTT. Protein sequence: CASSELAGVSGELFF.

The chain joins TRBV10-3 to TRBJ2-1; 11 nucleotides align to TRBD1. V trimming: 4 bases; J trimming: 4 bases; junction bases outside the gene matches: 3. CDR1 and CDR2 (germline): ENHRY, SYGVKD. The CDR3 runs 15 residues. DNA for the CDR3: TGTGCCATCAGTGCTGGGACAGGGGGTTACAATGAGCAGTTCTTC. This codes for CAISAGTGGYNEQFF.

V usage is TRBV7-9 and J usage is TRBJ2-7; no firm D call. Germline assignment: CDR1 SEHNR and CDR2 FQNEAQ (reference sequence). This CDR3 is built from 13 residues. V lost 1 base and J lost 1, with 5 bases in between. As DNA, the CDR3 is TGTGCCAGCAGCTTAGTTCAGTCCTACGAGCAGTACTTC. Its translation is CASSLVQSYEQYF.